Below are 30 T cell receptor beta chains sequenced from a single sample in a study of monozygotic twins with inflammatory bowel disease. With the 5' RACE reads reprocessed, TCRdb shows one record per CDR3 protein and no DNA. Its table lists 200,000 to 250,000 distinct CDR3 sequences. Source material: blood. The origin of the receptors is a human donor with ulcerative colitis or Crohn's disease, or a healthy co-twin of an affected twin (not recorded which).

The chain is built from TRBV12-3 or TRBV12-4 and TRBJ2-5. CDR3 size: 12 residues. Here the CDR3 reads CASSENVETQYF.

V usage is TRBV5-1 and J usage is TRBJ2-1. Germline loops: CDR1 SGHRS, CDR2 YFSETQ. The CDR3 totals 15 residues. The CDR3 loop is CASSSDDRSYNEQFF.

The gene calls are TRBV5-6 and TRBJ2-2. The CDR3 consists of 14 residues. Germline CDR1 is SGHDT and CDR2 is YYEEEE. The CDR3 is CASSFVTSKGELFF.

This chain links TRBV29-1 with TRBJ1-1. Germline values: CDR1 SQVTM, CDR2 ANQGSEA. The CDR3 length is 12 residues. This CDR3 reads CSVEKGFTEAFF.

V is TRBV16 and J is TRBJ1-6. The germline gives CDR1 KGHSY, CDR2 FQNENV. CDR3 length equals 16 residues. CDR3 protein: CASSPIFGPQNSPLHF.

V is TRBV5-1 and J is TRBJ2-1; TCRdb designates TRBD2, a call that cannot be tested without DNA. The CDR3 runs 17 residues. The germline CDR1 and CDR2 sequences are SGHRS and YFSETQ. CDR3 sequence: CASSLGISGGRDNEQFF. The full variable domain, in which reference TRBV5-1 and TRBJ2-1 provide the parts outside the CDR3, is KAGVTQTPRYLIKTRGQQVTLSCSPISGHRSVSWYQQTPGQGLQFLFEYFSETQRNKGNFPGRFSGRQFSNSRSEMNVSTLELGDSALYLCASSLGISGGRDNEQFFGPGTRLTVL.

V gene TRBV7-8 combines with J gene TRBJ1-1. Germline CDR1 reads SGHVS; CDR2 reads FQNEAQ. There are 16 residues in the CDR3. This CDR3 reads CASSLGLVGMNTEAFF.

The chain carries TRBV6-2 or TRBV6-3 and TRBJ1-1; TCRdb's D gene call, TRBD1, goes unchecked for lack of DNA. Germline CDR1 and CDR2: MNHEY and SVGEGT. The CDR3 runs to 13 residues. CDR3 amino acids: CASRAFPSTEAFF.

The V gene is TRBV7-9, the J gene TRBJ1-2. In germline, CDR1 is SEHNR, CDR2 FQNEAQ (reference sequence). CDR3 size: 13 residues. This CDR3 is CASSLSEGFGYTF. The full variable domain, in which reference TRBV7-9 and TRBJ1-2 provide the parts outside the CDR3, is DTGVSQNPRHKITKRGQNVTFRCDPISEHNRLYWYRQTLGQGPEFLTYFQNEAQLEKSRLLSDRFSAERPKGSFSTLEIQRTEQGDSAMYLCASSLSEGFGYTFGSGTRLTVV.

This rearrangement joins TRBV7-9 to TRBJ2-3; TCRdb outputs TRBD2, but without DNA this stays unchecked. The CDR3 is 14 residues long. Germline values: CDR1 SEHNR, CDR2 FQNEAQ (reference sequence). The CDR3: CASSLRETQDTQYF.

The chain couples TRBV2 to TRBJ2-2; TCRdb's D call, TRBD2, is unchecked because there is no DNA. Germline V gene data show CDR1 as SNHLY and CDR2 as FYNNEI. The CDR3 consists of 12 residues. The CDR3 is CASRGEAGELFF.

The CDR3 sequence: CASSWDREGLWTEAFF. V is TRBV5-1 and J is TRBJ1-1; the TCRdb D gene call, TRBD1, has no DNA to confirm it. The CDR3 has 16 residues. Germline lookup yields CDR1 SGHRS and CDR2 YFSETQ. Full variable domain (outside the CDR3, taken from reference TRBV5-1 and TRBJ1-1): KAGVTQTPRYLIKTRGQQVTLSCSPISGHRSVSWYQQTPGQGLQFLFEYFSETQRNKGNFPGRFSGRQFSNSRSEMNVSTLELGDSALYLCASSWDREGLWTEAFFGQGTRLTVV.

The chain employs TRBV5-5 and TRBJ1-2; TCRdb outputs TRBD1, but without DNA this stays unchecked. The CDR3 length is 14 residues. Germline assignment: CDR1 SGHKS and CDR2 YYEKEE (reference sequence). CDR3 amino acids: CASSRTGNAYGYTF.

This chain joins TRBV19 and TRBJ1-1. Germline loops: CDR1 LNHDA, CDR2 SQIVND (reference sequence). The CDR3 length is 15 residues. The CDR3 protein is CASSFDGDMNTEAFF.

V is TRBV7-2 and J is TRBJ1-6; TCRdb designates TRBD1, a call that cannot be tested without DNA. Germline V CDR1 and CDR2: SGHTA, FQGNSA. The CDR3 is made up of 16 amino acids. The CDR3 sequence is CASSLTYAGQGSPLHF.

The chain uses TRBV20-1 and TRBJ1-1; TCRdb indicates TRBD1, and absent DNA this call remains unverified. This CDR3 comprises 11 residues. The germline V gene has CDR1 DFQATT and CDR2 SNEGSKA (reference sequence). CDR3 sequence reads: CSTFRATEAFF.

The chain links TRBV5-1 to TRBJ2-3; checking the TCRdb D call of TRBD2 is not possible without DNA. The germline V gene has CDR1 SGHRS and CDR2 YFSETQ. The CDR3 has 16 amino acids. CDR3 sequence reads: CASSSISGGSADTQYF.

J is TRBJ2-1 and V is TRBV7-2; TCRdb calls TRBD1, which cannot be checked without DNA. The CDR3 spans 13 residues. Per the germline V gene, CDR1 is SGHTA and CDR2 is FQGNSA. CDR3 sequence: CASSPDRVDEQFF.

The genes are TRBV12-3 or TRBV12-4 and TRBJ2-2; no DNA is available, so the TRBD1 call from TCRdb remains unchecked. The CDR3 is made up of 16 amino acids. CDR3 region: CASRRSGAGGTGELFF.

V and J are TRBV6-1 and TRBJ1-4; TCRdb selects TRBD1, and the lack of DNA leaves this call unchecked. CDR3 length equals 14 residues. In germline, CDR1 is MNHNS, CDR2 SASEGT. CDR3 sequence: CASSPTGGKNKLFF.

The V gene is TRBV6-4, the J gene TRBJ2-1; TCRdb names TRBD2, which stays unverified in the absence of DNA. The length of the CDR3 is 15 residues. Per germline, CDR1 MRHNA and CDR2 SNTAGT. The CDR3 region is CASSSSGGDYNEQFF.

CDR3 sequence: CASRKQGSNYGYTF. The chain links TRBV12-3 or TRBV12-4 to TRBJ1-2; there is no DNA to check the TCRdb D call of TRBD1. The CDR3 consists of 14 residues.

The rearrangement uses TRBV4-1 and TRBJ2-5; the D gene TCRdb calls, TRBD1, cannot be checked with no DNA. The CDR3 extends over 18 amino acids. CDR1 is MGHRA and CDR2 is YSYEKL in the germline V gene. This chain's CDR3 is CASSPVGLQAGKEETQYF.

The J gene is TRBJ2-1, the V gene TRBV12-3 or TRBV12-4; TCRdb's D gene call, TRBD2, goes unchecked for lack of DNA. The CDR3 totals 15 residues. The CDR3 spells CASSFSSGAYNEQFF.

The chain combines TRBV6-6 with TRBJ1-2. The CDR3 is made up of 13 amino acids. The germline CDR1 and CDR2 sequences are MNHNY and SVGAGI (reference sequence). The chain's CDR3 is CASSHQNNYGYTF.

The chain carries TRBV18 and TRBJ1-1; checking the TCRdb D call of TRBD1 is not possible without DNA. Germline V gene lookup returns CDR1 KGHSH and CDR2 LQKENI. The CDR3 runs to 15 residues. The CDR3 sequence: CASSPPSYRDTEAFF.

V is TRBV3-1 and J is TRBJ2-7; TCRdb reports TRBD2, a call that lacks DNA to check it against. The CDR3 runs to 17 residues. The germline gives CDR1 LGHDT, CDR2 YNNKEL (reference sequence). CDR3 in amino acids: CASSQPLTSGGIYEQYF.

CDR3 amino acids: CASSPESGANYEQYF. This chain joins TRBV18 and TRBJ2-7; the TCRdb D gene call, TRBD2, has no DNA to confirm it. CDR3 length: 15 amino acids. Germline assignment: CDR1 KGHSH and CDR2 LQKENI.

The genes are TRBV2 and TRBJ1-2; without DNA, the TCRdb call of TRBD1 cannot be checked. CDR1 and CDR2 from the germline V gene are SNHLY and FYNNEI. The CDR3 totals 14 residues. CDR3 amino acids: CASRAVQGARGYTF.

The chain uses TRBV5-1 and TRBJ1-3; TCRdb indicates TRBD1, and absent DNA this call remains unverified. Germline CDR1 SGHRS, CDR2 YFSETQ. The CDR3 totals 14 residues. CDR3 in amino acids: CASSLGTLGNTIYF.